This TCR beta chain stems from a study of T cells in tuberculosis. About the research overall: A South African cohort included IGRA-negative adolescents, latently infected IGRA-positive adolescents and adults with active tuberculosis.

Time point specified: new active TB diagnosis, blood taken before or within 7 days of starting treatment. Patients were newly diagnosed, HIV-seronegative, and aged 18 or older. Tuberculosis was confirmed by positive sputum smear and/or M. tuberculosis culture. The CDR3 extends over 22 amino acids. Trimming took 4 bases from V and 8 from J, leaving 38 bases between them. Per the germline V gene, CDR1 is SGHDN and CDR2 is FVKESK. TCRdb keeps only in-frame clones here, not all; method: immunoSEQ multiplex PCR. The repertoire has some 49,000 clones, roughly 95% of them found once; the top ten carry more than 1.2%.

The input for sequencing was PBMCs, taken at tuberculosis diagnosis. The J gene is TRBJ1-4, the V gene TRBV14; possibly TRBD1 for D (5 bases). The TCR sequence derives from an adult with tuberculosis. The CDR3 loop reads CASSPQRRGSICAPWQREKLFF. The CDR3 nucleotides are TGTGCCAGCAGCCCGCAGAGGAGGGGATCTATATGCGCGCCTTGGCAACGAGAAAAACTGTTTTTT. The full variable domain, rest sourced from reference TRBV14 and TRBJ1-4, is EAGVTQFPSHSVIEKGQTVTLRCDPISGHDNLYWYRRVMGKEIKFLLHFVKESKQDESGMPNNRFLAERTGGTYSTLKVQPAELEDSGVYFCASSPQRRGSICAPWQREKLFFGSGTQLSVL.